The subject of this entry is one T cell receptor (beta chain). Its antigen is still unknown. Per the original methods: ImmunoSEQ yielded junction-only sequences lacking quality scores, so filtering differed. Sequenced by immunoSEQ multiplex PCR; TCRdb stores in-frame clones only, minus some. Clone size and the V and J calls come from that table; the DNA yielded D and trimming. This sample has some 2,100,000 clones, with 85% to 95% found just once. This CDR3 spans 15 amino acids. Trimming removed 4 bases from V and 8 bases from J; junction bases left unmatched: 12. Germline CDR1 reads SGHRS; CDR2 reads YFSETQ. The data are from a study of shared clonotypes between healthy human individuals. Study-wide points: It was only blood that was sampled, and tissue repertoires likely differ. Sharing of clonotypes among donors was expected to vary with sequencing depth.

Naive CD8 cells were CD45RO-negative, positively selected for CCR7, excluding terminally differentiated effector memory CD45RA+ cells. Healthy adults negative for HIV, lacking recent acute infections or vaccinations, served as donors. The origin of this receptor is a man aged 18 to 30 in good health. Some clones in this sample may be carry-over from other donors' samples. J is TRBJ2-1 and V is TRBV5-1; 7 bases line up with TRBD2. Sequencing was done on a sample of naive CD8+ T cells from PBMCs. As DNA, the CDR3 is TGCGCCAGCAGCCTAGCGGCCCCTAGGGGCGATGAGCAGTTCTTC. Its translation: CASSLAAPRGDEQFF.